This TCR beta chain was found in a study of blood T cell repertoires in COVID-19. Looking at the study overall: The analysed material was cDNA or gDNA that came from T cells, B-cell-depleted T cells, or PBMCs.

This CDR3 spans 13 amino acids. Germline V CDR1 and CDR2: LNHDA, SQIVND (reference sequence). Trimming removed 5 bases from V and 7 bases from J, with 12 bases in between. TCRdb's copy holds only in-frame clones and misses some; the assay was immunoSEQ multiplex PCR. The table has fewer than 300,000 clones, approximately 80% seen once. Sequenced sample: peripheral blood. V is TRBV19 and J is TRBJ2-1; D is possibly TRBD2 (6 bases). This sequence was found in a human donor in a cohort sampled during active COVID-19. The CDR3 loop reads CASSAGTPNEQFF. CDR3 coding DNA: TGTGCCAGTAGTGCCGGGACTCCTAATGAGCAGTTCTTC.